Listed below are T cell receptor beta chains from one sample, sequenced in a study of blood T cell repertoires in COVID-19. The table came from immunoSEQ multiplex PCR; TCRdb's copy has only in-frame clones and leaves some out. The table includes some 250,000 clones, 87% detected once. What was sequenced was peripheral blood. These TCRs come from a man aged 60-69 years who had recovered from COVID-19. Each CDR3 is given with its conserved first and last residue. D genes are given only for firm matches. Rows give clone size only sometimes, using once, few, many, or a class for an expanded clone.

cdr3_nt,cdr3_aa,v_call,clone_size,d_call,j_call
TGTGCCAGCAGACGAGCTGGGCTTTCCTACGAGCAGTACTTC,CASRRAGLSYEQYF,TRBV27,NA,NA,TRBJ2-7
TGTGCCAGTAGAAGAGGGAACACTGAAGCTTTCTTT,CASRRGNTEAFF,TRBV19,few,NA,TRBJ1-1
TGCGCCAGCAGCTTAGGACAGGGGCTACAACCTTATGAAGCTTTCTTT,CASSLGQGLQPYEAFF,TRBV5-1,NA,TRBD1,TRBJ1-1
TGTGCCAGCAGTAAGGGACAGGGGCGGTCTAACTATGGCTACACCTTC,CASSKGQGRSNYGYTF,TRBV25-1,NA,TRBD1,TRBJ1-2
TGCAGTGCTAGTAAGGGACTAGCGGGGGGACTACAGGTCCCAGATACGCAGTATTTT,CSASKGLAGGLQVPDTQYF,TRBV20-1,NA,TRBD2,TRBJ2-3
TGTGCCAGCAGCCAAGGATTCATCGGGTACTCACCCCTCCACTTT,CASSQGFIGYSPLHF,TRBV14,NA,NA,TRBJ1-6
TGTGCCAGCAGCGTTCGGCTAGCGGGGGCAGATACGCAGTATTTT,CASSVRLAGADTQYF,TRBV9,NA,TRBD2,TRBJ2-3
TGTGCCAGCAGTTACCTTGGCGGGGCATACAATGAGCAGTTCTTC,CASSYLGGAYNEQFF,TRBV6-2/TRBV6-3,NA,NA,TRBJ2-1
TGCGCCAGCACCTTTTTATCTCAGCCCCAGCATTTT,CASTFLSQPQHF,TRBV5-1,NA,NA,TRBJ1-5
TGTGCCAGCAGCCGGGACAGGGCAGATACGCAGTATTTT,CASSRDRADTQYF,TRBV7-7,NA,TRBD1,TRBJ2-3
TGTGCCAGCAGCGTAGGAGGGAGGCCAAGAGATTATGGCTACACCTTC,CASSVGGRPRDYGYTF,TRBV9,once,NA,TRBJ1-2
TGTGCTAGTGGTCTGACCACCCCTCGGGGGGGGCCGGGGACTGAAGCTTTCTTT,CASGLTTPRGGPGTEAFF,TRBV12-5,NA,NA,TRBJ1-1
TGTGCCAGCTCATTACAGAGCTCCTATAATTCACCCCTCCACTTT,CASSLQSSYNSPLHF,TRBV18,NA,NA,TRBJ1-6
TGTGCCAGCAGTTTACAGGGCTATCAGCCCCAGCATTTT,CASSLQGYQPQHF,TRBV27,NA,NA,TRBJ1-5
TGTGCCAGCAGCCCTGACAGGGGCTATGGCTACACCTTC,CASSPDRGYGYTF,TRBV7-2,NA,TRBD1,TRBJ1-2
TGTGCCAGTAGTATATACGGCGACAAAGATACGCAGTATTTT,CASSIYGDKDTQYF,TRBV19,NA,NA,TRBJ2-3
TGTGCCAGCAGCCAGGGGAGATACTATGGCTACACCTTC,CASSQGRYYGYTF,TRBV6-5,NA,NA,TRBJ1-2
TGTGCCGCCGACAGGATCACCACAGATACGCAGTATTTT,CAADRITTDTQYF,TRBV30,NA,NA,TRBJ2-3
TGTGCCAGCAGCTTAGGAGGGTTCTATAATTCACCCCTCCACTTT,CASSLGGFYNSPLHF,TRBV7-2,NA,NA,TRBJ1-6
TGTGCCAGCAGTTACGGGGGGGCCGGGATCGTCGAGCAGTACTTC,CASSYGGAGIVEQYF,TRBV6-2/TRBV6-3,NA,NA,TRBJ2-7
TGTGCCAGCACCACCGGAGGGTCTGGAGGGAACACTGAAGCTTTCTTT,CASTTGGSGGNTEAFF,TRBV7-9,NA,NA,TRBJ1-1
TGTGCCAGCAGCTCCCGAGGTGAAGCTTTCTTT,CASSSRGEAFF,TRBV3-1/TRBV3-2,NA,NA,TRBJ1-1
TGTGCCTGGAGTGACCCTTGGGCAAACTATGGCTACACCTTC,CAWSDPWANYGYTF,TRBV30,NA,NA,TRBJ1-2
TGCGCCAGCAGCTCCTGGACAGGGGGCCAAGAGACCCAGTACTTC,CASSSWTGGQETQYF,TRBV5-1,NA,TRBD1,TRBJ2-5
TGTGCCAGTAGCCCGTCAACTAATGAAAAACTGTTTTTT,CASSPSTNEKLFF,TRBV19,NA,NA,TRBJ1-4
TGTGCCAGCAGCGGAACGACAGGAGCTCGAGATACGCAGTATTTT,CASSGTTGARDTQYF,TRBV9,NA,NA,TRBJ2-3
TGTGCCAGCAGCCAGGCAGGGGCGTTCGTCTATAATTCACCCCTCCACTTT,CASSQAGAFVYNSPLHF,TRBV5-6,once,NA,TRBJ1-6
TGTGCCAGCAGGCCATTGGGACAGGGGATAAGGGGCTACACCTTC,CASRPLGQGIRGYTF,TRBV6-5,NA,TRBD1,TRBJ1-2
TGTGCCTGGAGTGTACGGGGGAATGAGCAGTTCTTC,CAWSVRGNEQFF,TRBV30,NA,NA,TRBJ2-1
TGTGCCAGCAGCAAAGGGGAGGCCAGCTCCTACGAGCAGTACTTC,CASSKGEASSYEQYF,TRBV21-1,NA,NA,TRBJ2-7
TGTGCTAGTGGGGTGGGAGGCAATCAGCCCCAGCATTTT,CASGVGGNQPQHF,TRBV12-5,once,NA,TRBJ1-5
TGTGCCAGCAGTTCCCCTGGCGGGGGGTCGTATGAGCAGTTCTTC,CASSSPGGGSYEQFF,TRBV28,NA,TRBD2,TRBJ2-1
TGTGCCAGCAGCGTTGTGTGGGACAGGGATTCCAAAAACATTCAGTACTTC,CASSVVWDRDSKNIQYF,TRBV5-6,once,TRBD1,TRBJ2-4
TGTGCCAGCAGGCCCAGACAGGGAATGGATCAGCCCCAGCATTTT,CASRPRQGMDQPQHF,TRBV6-5,NA,TRBD1,TRBJ1-5
TGTGCCAGCAGCTGGGCGACAGGGGGGCGCGATACGCAGTATTTT,CASSWATGGRDTQYF,TRBV5-6,NA,TRBD1,TRBJ2-3
TGTGCCAGTAGTACCTCAGGGAGGGGAACGGGAGAGACCCAGTACTTC,CASSTSGRGTGETQYF,TRBV19,NA,TRBD2,TRBJ2-5
TGTGCTAGTGGTTTGGAGATTCCGGGGGAGCAGTACTTC,CASGLEIPGEQYF,TRBV12-5,NA,NA,TRBJ2-7
TGTGCCAGTAGTTTCCGACTAGCGGGGGGTAAAGATACGCAGTATTTT,CASSFRLAGGKDTQYF,TRBV19,NA,TRBD2,TRBJ2-3
TGTGCCAGCAAAAGGGCAGGGGATCAGCCCCAGCATTTT,CASKRAGDQPQHF,TRBV6-5,NA,NA,TRBJ1-5
TGTGCCAGCAGGGTGGACAGGGCTTACACAGATACGCAGTATTTT,CASRVDRAYTDTQYF,TRBV6-5,NA,TRBD1,TRBJ2-3
TGTGCCAGCAGCTTATGGGGCCCTCGAACCTACGAGCAGTACTTC,CASSLWGPRTYEQYF,TRBV5-6,once,NA,TRBJ2-7
TGTGCCACCAGCAGGGGAGACAGGGGCAACACCGGGGAGCTGTTTTTT,CATSRGDRGNTGELFF,TRBV15,NA,TRBD1,TRBJ2-2
TGTGCCAGCAGGCGGGGACAGGGGTCTCAGCCCCAGCATTTT,CASRRGQGSQPQHF,TRBV2,few,TRBD1,TRBJ1-5
TGTGCCAGCAGCGTCGGACTAGCGGGGCCAGCGTGGACAGATACGCAGTATTTT,CASSVGLAGPAWTDTQYF,TRBV9,NA,TRBD2,TRBJ2-3
TGTGCCAGCAGCTTACGCAGACAGGGTACGGATGAGCAGTTCTTC,CASSLRRQGTDEQFF,TRBV13,NA,TRBD1,TRBJ2-1
TGCAGCGTTTGCGCACTAGCGGGCTACAATGAGCAGTTCTTC,CSVCALAGYNEQFF,TRBV29-1,NA,TRBD2,TRBJ2-1